This is a list of T cell receptor beta chains from one sample in a study of radiotherapy plus CTLA-4 blockade in lung cancer. Only in-frame clones appear in the TCRdb table, and some are missing; sequencing was by immunoSEQ multiplex PCR. The table has 55,000 to 80,000 clones, over 65% seen once. The specimen was peripheral blood, collected from a patient treated with radiotherapy plus ipilimumab. The receptors were sampled from a human donor with non-small cell lung cancer who had a complete response to radiotherapy plus ipilimumab. Both conserved end residues are trimmed from each CDR3. Part of the rows lack a size; the others show once, few, many or a class for expanded clones.

j_call clone_size v_call cdr3_aa
TRBJ2-5 NA TRBV11-3 ASSPAGGGMETQY
TRBJ2-3 NA TRBV5-1 ASSLYGGPTDTQY
TRBJ1-5 NA TRBV13 ASSLRGMGRNQPQH
TRBJ1-5 once TRBV5-5 ASSLGAWQPQH
TRBJ1-1 NA TRBV7-2 ASSSIVGGRSAKAF
TRBJ2-3 NA TRBV5-1 AGSLGSGLLSTQY
TRBJ2-1 few TRBV7-9 ASSADRGLNEQF
TRBJ2-6 NA TRBV15 ATSRGDSSGANVLT
TRBJ2-2 NA TRBV4-3 ASSQDWGTDNTGELF
TRBJ1-2 NA TRBV13 ASSFSGTGESNYGYT
TRBJ2-2 NA TRBV5-4 ASSDRAGGDGELF
TRBJ2-3 NA TRBV27 ASSLRTVSTDTQY
TRBJ1-2 NA TRBV30 AWSVTGGGGYT
TRBJ2-3 once TRBV10-3 AISESDRGPDTQY
TRBJ2-7 NA TRBV15 ATSGRDSLSYEQY
TRBJ2-1 NA TRBV4-3 ASSQEGGQGYNEQF